The text below deals with one T cell receptor beta chain. This record comes from a study of blood T cell repertoires in COVID-19. Background on the study: Samples came from the United States, Italy and Spain, spanning acute and convalescent COVID-19. The cDNA or gDNA used as material had been derived from T cells, B-cell-depleted T cells, or PBMCs.

Authors' methods: Estimated nucleated cell counts came from reference gene primer amplification. Sequenced by immunoSEQ multiplex PCR; TCRdb stores in-frame clones only, minus some. V and J calls and clone size are as listed in that table; D and trimming were resolved from the DNA. The sample has over 300,000 clones, approximately 88% seen once. This CDR3 has 15 amino acids. Per the germline V gene, CDR1 is MGHRA and CDR2 is YSYEKL. After removal of 2 bases from V and 2 bases from J, the junction contained 5 bases not matched to a gene. The genes are TRBV4-1 and TRBJ1-2; 7 bases are a match to TRBD1. The clonotype comes from a man between 18 and 35 years old who had recovered from COVID-19. The sequenced sample consisted of peripheral blood. The CDR3 DNA sequence: TGCGCCAGCAGCCAACTTGGACAGGCGAACTATGGCTACACCTTC. Translating it yields CASSQLGQANYGYTF.